This T cell receptor beta chain came from a study of beta chain features in type 1 diabetes. Study-level information: All samples yielded around 98 million examined sorted cells.

Populations obtained by sorting all exceeded 98% purity. This clone has just a few counts. The antigen remains undetermined. The study reverse transcribed the entire isolated RNA, so it sequenced expressed TCRB transcripts. Libraries were prepared by immunoSEQ multiplex PCR; TCRdb keeps only in-frame clonotypes and omits some of them. Of approximately 200,000 clones listed, around 10% are singletons. Study-level results: The study found that naive, central memory and Treg TCRB repertoires appeared more similar in patients than in healthy donors.

What was sequenced was naive CD4+ T cells from blood. The TCR was taken from a woman in her late teens or twenties in good health.

The CDR3: CASSPRQHLNQPQHF. The CDR3 coding sequence is TGTGCCAGCTCACCAAGACAGCACTTGAATCAGCCCCAGCATTTT. This chain joins TRBV18 and TRBJ1-5; possible D gene TRBD1, 5 bases. The CDR3 runs to 15 residues. The ends were cut back, 2 bases at V and 4 bases at J, with 12 bases in the middle. Germline CDR1 KGHSH, CDR2 LQKENI.